This T cell receptor beta chain was sequenced in a study of cytomegalovirus exposure and HLA in healthy donors. Broader study findings: Cytomegalovirus-associated TCR beta chains were listed, numbering roughly 150.

There are 15 residues in the CDR3. Germline V gives CDR1 KGHSH, CDR2 LQKENI. The ends lost 3 bases at V and 5 bases at J; junction bases unmatched: 4. In this sample, this clone turned up a few times. The target antigen is unknown. PCR amplification relied on 60 Vbeta primers (plus 13 Jbeta primers). The data were produced by immunoSEQ multiplex PCR, yet TCRdb's version contains in-frame clones alone and is incomplete. The sample lists fewer than 150,000 clones, around 77% seen once, with around 5.2% in the top ten. The receptor comes from a man aged 45-65 years in good health and CMV-seropositive. This sequence joins TRBV18 and TRBJ2-3; 11 bases are shared with TRBD2. Sequenced sample: PBMCs. The CDR3 loop reads CASSPPLAGGDTQYF. DNA of the CDR3: TGTGCCAGCTCACCCCCCCTAGCGGGGGGAGATACGCAGTATTTT.